This T cell receptor (beta chain) was observed in a study of T cells after yellow fever vaccination. Notes on the study in general: Contaminating bulk clonotypes could be abundant in FACS-sorted repertoires. A faster peak, day 5 versus 15, was reached by the weaker secondary response. Few clonotypes appeared in both CD4 and CD8 compartments.

About this clonotype itself: Antigen specificity is unknown.

The V end lost 8 bases, the J end lost 7 bases, and 17 bases lay between the germline ends. Germline CDR1 is MDHEN and CDR2 is SYDVKM. The CDR3 totals 13 residues. It was through 5'RACE template switching that TCR cDNA was made, with a universal primer site and UMIs added. TCRdb reprocessed the 5' RACE reads via MiXCR and lists one record per CDR3 protein. The table shows 450,000 to 550,000 distinct CDR3 sequences, with about a fifth occurring only once. The origin of this receptor is a man aged 18 to 35 who received the YFV17D yellow fever vaccine. Here the sequenced sample was PBMCs, taken roughly 20 days after the first yellow fever vaccination. The chain has TRBV28 and TRBJ1-1; D call uncertain. The CDR3 bases are TGTGCCAGCGGGTACCCCCCTCTATATGAAGCTTTCTTT. Amino acid sequence: CASGYPPLYEAFF.